Listed below are T cell receptor beta chains from one sample, sequenced in a study of human T cells and chemical hapten exposure. TCRdb reprocessed the RACE reads via MiXCR and lists one record per CDR3 protein. The sample gives tens of thousands of distinct CDR3 sequences, roughly 11% of which show up once; 4.5% to 6.5% is in the top ten. The sample in question was whole blood, obtained in connection with sensitization to the hapten diphenylcyclopropenone (DPC). Receptors were obtained from a woman aged 50 to 60 with alopecia areata. Some clones in this sample may be carry-over from other donors' samples. Each CDR3 is given with its conserved first and last residue. D genes are given only for firm matches. Rows may omit the clone size; those that give it use once, few, many or a size class.

v_gene	d_gene	j_gene	abundance	CDR3aa	CDR3nt
TRBV7-6	TRBD2	TRBJ2-3	NA	CASSLSGGTDTQYF	TGTGCCAGCAGTCTATCGGGGGGGACAGATACGCAGTATTTT
TRBV19	NA	TRBJ2-2	many	CASSIGYSLGGELFF	TGTGCCAGTAGTATAGGGTACAGCCTCGGCGGGGAGCTGTTTTTT
TRBV3-1	NA	TRBJ1-2	many	CASSQGHLYGYTF	TGTGCCAGCAGCCAAGGTCATCTATATGGCTACACCTTC
TRBV19	NA	TRBJ1-2	once	CASSIAGSYGYGYTF	TGTGCCAGTAGTATTGCAGGGTCCTACGGCTATGGCTACACCTTC
TRBV28	NA	TRBJ2-2	many	CASSPPGRTGELFF	TGTGCCAGCAGTCCCCCAGGGCGCACCGGGGAGCTGTTTTTT
TRBV7-2	TRBD2	TRBJ2-1	many	CASSSQYPGLAGVSSYNEQFF	TGTGCCAGCAGCTCGCAATATCCGGGACTAGCGGGGGTTAGCTCCTACAATGAGCAGTTCTTC
TRBV5-1	NA	TRBJ1-2	many	CASSLIWGVDGYTF	TGCGCCAGCAGCTTGATTTGGGGAGTCGATGGCTACACCTTC
TRBV28	TRBD1	TRBJ2-5	NA	CASSLAGGETQYF	TGTGCCAGCAGTTTGGCAGGGGGCGAGACCCAGTACTTC
TRBV11-2	TRBD1	TRBJ2-3	many	CASSSPGQGASDTQYF	TGTGCCAGCAGCTCGCCGGGACAGGGGGCCTCAGATACGCAGTATTTT
TRBV2	TRBD1	TRBJ2-6	NA	CASSARGPGANVLTF	TGTGCCAGCAGCGCCAGGGGGCCTGGGGCCAACGTCCTGACTTTC
TRBV28	NA	TRBJ1-5	many	CASRGAYSNQPQHF	TGTGCCAGCCGCGGGGCCTATAGCAATCAGCCCCAGCATTTT
TRBV11-2	TRBD2	TRBJ2-1	few	CASSPLGGGNEQFF	TGTGCCAGCAGCCCTTTGGGGGGAGGGAATGAGCAGTTCTTC
TRBV9	NA	TRBJ2-5	few	CASSVAGDSQQETQYF	TGTGCCAGCAGCGTAGCGGGGGACAGCCAGCAAGAGACCCAGTACTTC
TRBV29-1	NA	TRBJ2-3	NA	CSVGATGGTDTQYF	TGCAGCGTTGGAGCAACGGGGGGCACAGATACGCAGTATTTT
TRBV29-1	NA	TRBJ2-3	NA	CSVAGGLTDTQYF	TGCAGCGTTGCGGGGGGCCTCACAGATACGCAGTATTTT
TRBV7-8	TRBD1	TRBJ2-7	many	CASSQQGAHEQYF	TGTGCCAGCAGCCAACAGGGGGCCCACGAGCAGTACTTC
TRBV7-9	NA	TRBJ2-2	many	CASSLAPRGELFF	TGTGCCAGCAGCTTAGCCCCCAGGGGGGAGCTGTTTTTT
TRBV10-3	TRBD1	TRBJ1-6	few	CAIRGTEGSPLHF	TGTGCCATAAGAGGGACAGAGGGCTCACCCCTCCACTTT
TRBV28	NA	TRBJ1-1	NA	CASSLGGRVEAFF	TGTGCCAGCAGTTTGGGTGGGCGGGTAGAAGCTTTCTTT
TRBV25-1	NA	TRBJ1-6	few	CASSSPGLQNSPLHF	TGTGCCAGCAGTTCACCGGGACTGCAAAATTCACCCCTCCACTTT
TRBV28	NA	TRBJ2-3	NA	CASSSITDTQYF	TGTGCCAGCAGTTCGATCACAGATACGCAGTATTTT
TRBV5-1	NA	TRBJ1-2	many	CASSFSQGNYGYTF	TGCGCCAGCAGCTTTAGCCAGGGCAACTATGGCTACACCTTC
TRBV7-2	NA	TRBJ2-2	many	CASSYNTGELFF	TGTGCCAGCAGCTATAACACCGGGGAGCTGTTTTTT
TRBV12-3/TRBV12-4	TRBD1	TRBJ1-6	few	CASSLLQGNSPLHF	TGTGCCAGCAGTTTGCTACAGGGGAATTCACCCCTCCACTTT
TRBV28	NA	TRBJ2-7	medium-sized	CASRSQGGGNYEQYF	TGTGCCAGCAGATCACAGGGAGGGGGAAACTACGAGCAGTACTTC
TRBV5-1	NA	TRBJ2-3	NA	CASSNADYSTDTQYF	TGCGCCAGCAGCAACGCGGACTATAGCACAGATACGCAGTATTTT
TRBV10-3	TRBD1	TRBJ1-5	few	CAISRTGGEQPQHF	TGTGCCATCAGCCGGACAGGGGGCGAACAGCCCCAGCATTTT
TRBV4-2	NA	TRBJ2-7	many	CASSQTAVSYEQYF	TGTGCCAGCAGCCAAACCGCAGTCTCCTACGAGCAGTACTTC
TRBV21-1	NA	TRBJ2-7	many	CASSHCAWTSYEQYF	TGTGCCAGCAGCCATTGCGCGTGGACCTCCTACGAGCAGTACTTC
TRBV6-5	TRBD1	TRBJ2-6	few	CASSTLTPTGASSGANVLTF	TGTGCCAGCAGTACCTTAACCCCAACAGGGGCCAGCTCTGGGGCCAACGTCCTGACTTTC
TRBV6-6	NA	TRBJ1-6	many	CASERDNNSPLHF	TGTGCCAGCGAACGGGACAATAATTCACCCCTCCACTTT
TRBV9	NA	TRBJ2-1	many	CASSDRPYNEQFF	TGTGCCAGCAGCGACCGGCCCTACAATGAGCAGTTCTTC
TRBV10-2	TRBD2	TRBJ2-3	many	CASSDPGLAGRSDTQYF	TGCGCCAGCAGTGATCCGGGACTAGCGGGGAGATCAGATACGCAGTATTTT
TRBV3-1	TRBD1	TRBJ2-4	NA	CASSQGTGRQYF	TGTGCCAGCAGCCAAGGGACAGGGCGGCAGTACTTC
TRBV6-5	NA	TRBJ1-1	NA	CASSTWTSRGNTEAFF	TGTGCCAGCAGCACGTGGACTTCTCGGGGAAACACTGAAGCTTTCTTT
TRBV18	TRBD2	TRBJ2-2	few	CASSPNPSGFTGELFF	TGTGCCAGCTCACCGAACCCTAGCGGCTTCACCGGGGAGCTGTTTTTT
TRBV7-2	NA	TRBJ1-5	NA	CAGSLVGNQPQHF	TGTGCCGGCAGCTTAGTGGGGAATCAGCCCCAGCATTTT
TRBV11-2	NA	TRBJ1-1	many	CASSLDQVQTEAFF	TGTGCCAGCAGCTTAGATCAGGTCCAAACTGAAGCTTTCTTT
TRBV6-2/TRBV6-3	NA	TRBJ1-5	many	CASSYPGASNQPQHF	TGTGCCAGCAGTTACCCCGGAGCCAGCAATCAGCCCCAGCATTTT
TRBV28	NA	TRBJ2-3	NA	CASSLAGLNTDTQYF	TGTGCCAGCAGTTTAGCGGGTCTTAACACAGATACGCAGTATTTT
TRBV27	TRBD2	TRBJ2-2	many	CASRKLTSGRIETGELFF	TGTGCCAGCAGAAAACTTACTAGCGGGAGAATCGAAACCGGGGAGCTGTTTTTT
TRBV28	NA	TRBJ1-5	few	CASSLGQYNQPQHF	TGTGCCAGCAGTTTAGGGCAGTACAATCAGCCCCAGCATTTT
TRBV14	NA	TRBJ1-2	NA	CASSQDWHGYTF	TGTGCCAGCAGCCAAGATTGGCATGGCTACACCTTC
TRBV12-3/TRBV12-4	TRBD1	TRBJ1-1	NA	CASSFRQGGMNTEAFF	TGTGCCAGCAGTTTCCGACAGGGGGGCATGAACACTGAAGCTTTCTTT
TRBV7-3	TRBD2	TRBJ2-3	few	CASSLSLAGHTDTQYF	TGTGCCAGCAGCTTATCTCTAGCGGGGCACACAGATACGCAGTATTTT
TRBV3-1	TRBD2	TRBJ2-1	few	CASSRDLAGVGNEQFF	TGTGCCAGCAGCCGAGATCTAGCGGGAGTAGGTAATGAGCAGTTCTTC
TRBV6-2/TRBV6-3	NA	TRBJ1-5	many	CASSGGVSNQPQHF	TGTGCCAGCAGCGGGGGGGTCAGCAATCAGCCCCAGCATTTT
TRBV18	TRBD1	TRBJ1-1	NA	CASSPRDRINTEAFF	TGTGCCAGCTCACCACGGGACAGGATCAACACTGAAGCTTTCTTT
TRBV6-7	NA	TRBJ2-1	NA	CASRTAGLSSYNEQFF	TGTGCCAGCAGGACCGCGGGGTTAAGCTCCTACAATGAGCAGTTCTTC
TRBV7-9	TRBD1	TRBJ2-3	few	CAIRPGQRTDTQYF	TGTGCCATACGACCGGGACAGCGCACAGATACGCAGTATTTT
TRBV11-2	NA	TRBJ2-1	many	CASSPSLAYNEQFF	TGTGCCAGCAGCCCAAGCCTAGCTTACAATGAGCAGTTCTTC
TRBV7-6	NA	TRBJ1-2	NA	CASSLDIGGTNYGYTF	TGTGCCAGCAGCTTAGACATTGGCGGAACTAACTATGGCTACACCTTC
TRBV11-3	NA	TRBJ2-2	NA	CASSLEGLGTGELFF	TGTGCCAGCAGCTTAGAGGGATTGGGCACCGGGGAGCTGTTTTTT
TRBV5-1	NA	TRBJ1-1	NA	CASSPGHQNTEAFF	TGCGCCAGCAGCCCTGGACATCAGAACACTGAAGCTTTCTTT